The 31 T cell receptor beta chains below come from one sample, sequenced in a study of early T cells in non-severe SARS-CoV-2 infection. TCRdb used MiXCR to reprocess the 5' RACE reads, holding one entry per CDR3 protein. The data show 100,000 or so distinct CDR3 sequences, with less than 15% seen just once and 6% to 7% held by the top ten. The sample consisted of whole blood. Every receptor here comes from an adult who was a healthcare worker with PCR-confirmed SARS-CoV-2 infection or an uninfected control (not recorded which).

This chain uses TRBV6-5 with TRBJ2-1, with D possibly being TRBD2 (6 bases). Trimming pared 5 bases from V and 9 bases from J, leaving 26 bases between. Germline CDR1 and CDR2: MNHEY and SVGAGI. The CDR3 covers 17 residues. The DNA of the CDR3 is TGTGCCAGCAGTCCATACCGCCCAGGCGGATCCGGGGGTGAGCAGTTCTTC. Protein: CASSPYRPGGSGGEQFF.

The V gene is TRBV6-5, the J gene TRBJ2-1; TRBD2 might be the D (6 bases). Between the trimmed V and J ends, which lost 6 bases and 0 bases, there was a span of 12 bases. Germline CDR1 reads MNHEY; CDR2 reads SVGAGI. The CDR3 contains 15 residues. CDR3 DNA: TGTGCCAGCAGGCGTAGCGGCAGCTCCTACAATGAGCAGTTCTTC. It encodes CASRRSGSSYNEQFF.

V gene TRBV14 combines with J gene TRBJ2-1, with 12 bases lining up with TRBD2. Trimming removed 4 bases from V and 8 bases from J; junction bases left unmatched: 3. Germline V gene lookup returns CDR1 SGHDN and CDR2 FVKESK. This CDR3 comprises 14 residues. CDR3 protein: CASSRLAGVDEQFF. CDR3 in DNA: TGTGCCAGCAGCCGACTAGCGGGAGTAGATGAGCAGTTCTTC.

This clonotype was counted a few times. The rearrangement uses TRBV5-1 and TRBJ2-1, with 7 bases aligning to TRBD1. The ends lost 1 base at V and 9 bases at J; junction bases unmatched: 7. Germline V gene data show CDR1 as SGHRS and CDR2 as YFSETQ. This CDR3 is 14 amino acids long. The CDR3 sequence: CASSLYRGVSEQFF. The CDR3 nucleotides read TGCGCCAGCAGCTTGTACAGGGGTGTAAGTGAGCAGTTCTTC.

This clonotype has at least ten counts. The rearrangement joins TRBV7-9 to TRBJ2-1; D perhaps matches TRBD1 (6 bases). The CDR3 extends over 15 amino acids. Germline CDR1 and CDR2: SEHNR and FQNEAQ (reference sequence). Trimming removed 1 base from V and 3 bases from J, with 10 bases in between. The CDR3 bases are TGTGCCAGCAGCTTAGGGACAGCTAACTACAATGAGCAGTTCTTC. Its translation is CASSLGTANYNEQFF.

The chain uses TRBV5-1 and TRBJ1-6, with a possible D match to TRBD1 (6 bases). The CDR3 loop spans 15 amino acids. Per the germline V gene, CDR1 is SGHRS and CDR2 is YFSETQ. Trimming pared 4 bases from V and 7 bases from J, leaving 15 bases between. In DNA, the CDR3 is TGCGCCAGCAGCCCCGAGGGGGGGACCAATTCACCCCTCCACTTT. It codes for CASSPEGGTNSPLHF.

This rearrangement joins TRBV9 to TRBJ2-3; D perhaps matches TRBD1 (6 bases). V lost 2 bases and J 5 bases, leaving 12 bases between the germline ends. CDR3 length equals 14 residues. Germline V gene lookup returns CDR1 SGDLS and CDR2 YYNGEE. For the CDR3, the DNA is TGTGCCAGCAGCGTTGGGACATTCAAAGATACGCAGTATTTT. This encodes CASSVGTFKDTQYF.

This clonotype showed up just once. This chain connects TRBV7-2 to TRBJ2-7; 9 bases line up with TRBD1. The trim removed 5 bases at V and 5 bases at J, leaving 7 bases unmatched. CDR1 is SGHTA and CDR2 is FQGNSA in the germline V gene. This CDR3 has 14 residues. The CDR3, as DNA: TGTGCCAGCAGCCAGGGACAGGGTTTGCACGAGCAGTACTTC. Protein: CASSQGQGLHEQYF. The whole variable domain, remainder taken from reference TRBV7-2 and TRBJ2-7, is GAGVSQSPSNKVTEKGKDVELRCDPISGHTALYWYRQSLGQGLEFLIYFQGNSAPDKSGLPSDRFSAERTGGSVSTLTIQRTQQEDSAVYLCASSQGQGLHEQYFGPGTRLTVT.

There are many counts of this clonotype. The chain links TRBV4-1 to TRBJ1-3; D is undetermined. V was shortened by 1 base and J by 2 bases, with 15 bases between the two germline ends. The CDR3 runs to 17 residues. The V gene's germline CDR1 is MGHRA and CDR2 YSYEKL. The CDR3: CASSQGTGKRAGNTIYF. The DNA of the CDR3 is TGCGCCAGCAGCCAAGGAACGGGGAAAAGGGCTGGAAACACCATATATTTT.

This clonotype was seen many times. This chain links TRBV28 with TRBJ1-5; a weak D match, TRBD1 (6 bases). Trimming removed 4 bases at V and 4 bases at J, with 17 bases between. The CDR3 spans 16 residues. Germline V CDR1 and CDR2: MDHEN, SYDVKM. CDR3: CASSSREGGLNQPQHF. CDR3 nucleotides: TGTGCCAGCAGTTCTAGAGAGGGGGGACTTAATCAGCCCCAGCATTTT. Full variable domain (missing parts from reference TRBV28 and TRBJ1-5): DVKVTQSSRYLVKRTGEKVFLECVQDMDHENMFWYRQDPGLGLRLIYFSYDVKMKEKGDIPEGYSVSREKKERFSLILESASTNQTSMYLCASSSREGGLNQPQHFGDGTRLSIL.

The rearrangement uses TRBV7-6 and TRBJ2-1, with TRBD2 matching over 11 bases. Trimming removed 5 bases from V and 2 bases from J; junction bases left unmatched: 5. In germline, CDR1 is SGHVS, CDR2 FNYEAQ. This CDR3 is 16 amino acids long. The CDR3 sequence is CASSPGLAAPYNEQFF. The CDR3 DNA follows: TGTGCCAGCAGCCCGGGACTAGCGGCCCCCTACAATGAGCAGTTCTTC. Filled out from reference TRBV7-6 and TRBJ2-1, the complete variable domain reads GAGVSQSPRYKVTKRGQDVALRCDPISGHVSLYWYRQALGQGPEFLTYFNYEAQQDKSGLPNDRFSAERPEGSISTLTIQRTEQRDSAMYRCASSPGLAAPYNEQFFGPGTRLTVL.

The gene calls are TRBV25-1 and TRBJ2-3; D is unresolved. This CDR3 is 12 amino acids long. Germline CDR1 is MGHDK and CDR2 is SYGVNS. Deletions cut 3 bases from V and 3 bases from J, with 4 bases between. This CDR3 is CASSDGTDTQYF. CDR3 bases: TGTGCCAGCAGTGACGGTACAGATACGCAGTATTTT. Full variable domain (rest looked up from reference TRBV25-1 and TRBJ2-3): EADIYQTPRYLVIGTGKKITLECSQTMGHDKMYWYQQDPGMELHLIHYSYGVNSTEKGDLSSESTVSRIRTEHFPLTLESARPSHTSQYLCASSDGTDTQYFGPGTRLTVL.

Of note for this clonotype: A much larger clonotype is one base distant, so this may be a read error. This chain connects TRBV14 to TRBJ1-2; possibly TRBD1 for D (6 bases). Per germline, CDR1 SGHDN and CDR2 FVKESK. CDR3 length equals 13 residues. The DNA of the CDR3 is TGTGCCTGCAGCCTGGCGGGGGGCGTTGGCTACACCTTC. It specifies CACSLAGGVGYTF. The complete variable domain, with remaining parts taken from reference TRBV14 and TRBJ1-2, reads EAGVTQFPSHSVIEKGQTVTLRCDPISGHDNLYWYRRVMGKEIKFLLHFVKESKQDESGMPNNRFLAERTGGTYSTLKVQPAELEDSGVYFCACSLAGGVGYTFGSGTRLTVV.

This clonotype was seen repeatedly, ten times or more. The gene calls are TRBV13 and TRBJ1-1; 7 positions agree with TRBD1. The CDR3 totals 15 residues. CDR1 is PRHDT and CDR2 is FYEKMQ in the germline V gene (reference sequence). J was trimmed by 2 bases and V by 6 bases; bases with no gene match: 9. The CDR3 here is CASRENRGGNTEAFF. The CDR3 DNA reads TGTGCCAGCAGAGAAAACAGGGGAGGCAACACTGAAGCTTTCTTT. The full variable domain, rest sourced from reference TRBV13 and TRBJ1-1, is AAGVIQSPRHLIKEKRETATLKCYPIPRHDTVYWYQQGPGQDPQFLISFYEKMQSDKGSIPDRFSAQQFSDYHSELNMSSLELGDSALYFCASRENRGGNTEAFFGQGTRLTVV.

The chain couples TRBV9 to TRBJ2-1, with 8 bases that match TRBD2. In germline, CDR1 is SGDLS, CDR2 YYNGEE. V was clipped by 4 bases and J by 2 bases; unmatched bases: 8. This CDR3 region has 16 residues. The CDR3 protein is CASSILGGGPYNEQFF. In DNA, the CDR3 is TGTGCCAGCAGCATACTGGGCGGGGGGCCCTACAATGAGCAGTTCTTC.

The genes are TRBV20-1 and TRBJ2-1; 9 nucleotides agree with TRBD2. The V segment lost 3 bases and the J segment 4 bases; nucleotides outside the gene matches: 4. The CDR3 sequence is 14 residues long. Germline V gives CDR1 DFQATT, CDR2 SNEGSKA (reference sequence). CDR3 sequence (DNA): TGCAGTGCTAGGCTAGCGGGACCTTACAATGAGCAGTTCTTC. Protein sequence: CSARLAGPYNEQFF.

V and J are TRBV10-3 and TRBJ2-1; D uncertain. Trimming stripped 6 bases from V and 6 bases from J, with 15 bases between. The CDR3 is made up of 14 amino acids. Germline-derived CDR1 and CDR2 are ENHRY and SYGVKD. Here the CDR3 DNA reads TGTGCCATCAGCCCATTGGCGGACCTCAATGAGCAGTTCTTC. Protein sequence: CAISPLADLNEQFF.

This clonotype was seen ten or more times. The chain joins TRBV6-6 to TRBJ1-1; D might be TRBD1 (5 bases). The V end was cut by 5 bases, the J end by 4 bases, with 14 bases between. Germline assignment: CDR1 MNHNY and CDR2 SVGAGI (reference sequence). CDR3 length: 14 residues. CDR3: CASSHRDSSTEAFF. The CDR3 DNA follows: TGTGCCAGCAGTCATAGGGACTCCAGCACTGAAGCTTTCTTT.

By frequency in the sample, this clonotype is medium-sized. V usage is TRBV19 and J usage is TRBJ1-2; TRBD1 might be the D (6 bases). This CDR3 has 13 residues. Germline V gene lookup returns CDR1 LNHDA and CDR2 SQIVND (reference sequence). V was clipped by 10 bases and J by 3 bases, with 15 bases between them. CDR3 bases: TGTGCCACCGGTGGTAGGACAGACTATGGCTACACCTTC. This encodes CATGGRTDYGYTF.

The chain carries TRBV10-3 and TRBJ2-7; 8 bases map to TRBD2. The CDR3 has 16 amino acids. Germline CDR1 reads ENHRY; CDR2 reads SYGVKD. J gave up 3 bases and V 5 bases, and 12 bases lay outside the gene matches. CDR3 DNA sequence: TGTGCCATCAGTCCGCCAGCCGGGACTAGTAACTACGAGCAGTACTTC. Translating gives CAISPPAGTSNYEQYF.

This chain joins TRBV28 and TRBJ1-1, with a possible D match to TRBD1 (5 bases). Trimming left V 8 bases short and J 2 bases short, with 15 bases between. Germline V gene data show CDR1 as MDHEN and CDR2 as SYDVKM. There are 14 residues in the CDR3. CDR3 region: CASRWGEGNTEAFF. CDR3 coding DNA: TGTGCCAGCCGTTGGGGGGAGGGAAACACTGAAGCTTTCTTT.

This clonotype has at least ten counts. The chain recombines TRBV28 with TRBJ2-3, with D perhaps given as TRBD1 or TRBD2 (5 bases each). V lost 6 bases to trimming and J lost 5 bases, with 12 bases between them. Germline loops: CDR1 MDHEN, CDR2 SYDVKM. The CDR3 consists of 13 residues. The CDR3 sequence: CASRWDGGDTQYF. CDR3 nucleotide sequence: TGTGCCAGCAGGTGGGACGGTGGAGATACGCAGTATTTT.

The count of this clonotype is one. The chain uses TRBV5-1 and TRBJ2-1; no clear D. The length of the CDR3 is 15 residues. Germline V gene data show CDR1 as SGHRS and CDR2 as YFSETQ. Trimming removed 0 bases from V and 4 bases from J, with 11 bases in between. This chain's CDR3 is CASSLDQSVYNEQFF. In DNA, the CDR3 is TGCGCCAGCAGCTTGGATCAGTCAGTTTACAATGAGCAGTTCTTC.

DNA for the CDR3: TGTGCCAGCAGTTTTGGGCAGGGGCAACGGGTAGCCAAAAACATTCAGTACTTC. It translates to CASSFGQGQRVAKNIQYF. This chain joins TRBV28 and TRBJ2-4; D might be TRBD1 (6 bases). Looked up from germline, CDR1 is MDHEN and CDR2 is SYDVKM. The ends were cut back, 3 bases at V and 0 bases at J, with 18 bases in the middle. CDR3 length: 18 residues.

The J gene is TRBJ2-3, the V gene TRBV7-8; 9 bases are shared with TRBD2. The CDR3 is 16 amino acids. Germline CDR1 is SGHVS and CDR2 is FQNEAQ. V was pared by 4 bases and J by 0 bases, with 5 bases of the junction left unmatched. CDR3 amino acids: CASSSQLAGSTDTQYF. The CDR3 DNA follows: TGTGCCAGCAGCTCCCAACTAGCGGGTAGCACAGATACGCAGTATTTT.

This clonotype was detected a few times. V is TRBV28 and J is TRBJ2-5; TRBD2 aligns across 9 bases. Germline V gene sequence: CDR1 MDHEN, CDR2 SYDVKM. The CDR3 consists of 16 residues. V lost 1 base, J lost 5 bases, and 8 bases stayed unmatched. The chain's CDR3 is CASSLFGREGLETQYF. DNA for the CDR3: TGTGCCAGCAGTTTATTCGGGCGGGAGGGCCTGGAGACCCAGTACTTC.

The rearrangement joins TRBV5-1 to TRBJ2-5; D assignment may be TRBD1 or TRBD2 (6 bases each). V gave up 4 bases and J gave up 3 bases, with 10 bases separating them. The CDR3 runs 13 residues. Germline CDR1 is SGHRS and CDR2 is YFSETQ. The CDR3 sequence is CASSRGTEETQYF. The CDR3 bases are TGCGCCAGCAGCAGGGGGACTGAAGAGACCCAGTACTTC.

The CDR3 DNA reads TGTGCCAGCGGGTCGGGGGGCATCGACGAGCAGTACTTC. The encoded protein is CASGSGGIDEQYF. The chain has TRBV6-2 or TRBV6-3 and TRBJ2-7, with D tentatively TRBD2 (7 bases). Germline values: CDR1 MNHEY, CDR2 SVGEGT. The CDR3 has 13 amino acids. V dropped 8 bases and J dropped 5 bases, with 16 bases sitting between them.

This clonotype showed up just a few times. This rearrangement joins TRBV7-2 to TRBJ2-5; D might be TRBD2 (5 bases). V dropped 4 bases and J dropped 5 bases, with 11 bases sitting between them. Germline V gives CDR1 SGHTA, CDR2 FQGNSA. CDR3 length: 13 residues. The CDR3: CASSSTSLETQYF. The CDR3 coding sequence is TGTGCCAGCAGCTCAACTAGTCTCGAGACCCAGTACTTC. Variable domain in full (rest from reference TRBV7-2 and TRBJ2-5): GAGVSQSPSNKVTEKGKDVELRCDPISGHTALYWYRQSLGQGLEFLIYFQGNSAPDKSGLPSDRFSAERTGGSVSTLTIQRTQQEDSAVYLCASSSTSLETQYFGPGTRLLVL.

This clonotype has more than one count but fewer than ten. The chain combines TRBV20-1 with TRBJ2-2; the match to TRBD2 covers 7 bases. CDR1 DFQATT and CDR2 SNEGSKA come from the germline V gene (reference sequence). This CDR3 has 14 amino acids. V lost 6 bases to trimming and J lost 6 bases; unmatched junction nucleotides: 10. The CDR3 loop reads CSASGELLAGELFF. The CDR3 DNA follows: TGCAGTGCCAGCGGGGAGCTACTAGCCGGGGAGCTGTTTTTT.

This clonotype was seen repeatedly, ten times or more. The CDR3 region has the DNA TGCAGTGCCGGGACTCCTGCCTACGAGCAGTACTTC. This gives the protein CSAGTPAYEQYF. This sequence joins TRBV20-1 and TRBJ2-7, with D perhaps matching TRBD2 (6 bases). V gave up 6 bases and J gave up 2 bases, with 11 bases separating them. Germline V gene lookup returns CDR1 DFQATT and CDR2 SNEGSKA (reference sequence). This CDR3 is built from 12 residues.